This T cell receptor (beta chain) is drawn from a study of shared clonotypes between healthy human individuals. For the study at large: With ages of 18 to 49, the donors were a couple of women and a few men.

The repertoire was sequenced with immunoSEQ multiplex PCR; TCRdb's copy has only in-frame clones and lacks some. The data show approximately 2.5 million clones, with approximately 94% seen just once and 0.14% held by the top ten. Healthy HIV-negative adults without recent acute infections or vaccinations served as donors. This TCR was sampled from a man younger than 35 in good health. The specimen sequenced was naive CD4+ T cells sorted from blood. Subset in this sample: CD45RA+ positively selected.

CDR3 residues: CASSQAGQGAYEQYF. The CDR3 coding sequence is TGTGCCAGCTCACAGGCGGGGCAGGGGGCCTACGAGCAGTACTTC. The rearrangement joins TRBV18 to TRBJ2-7; D may be TRBD1 (7 bases). V gave up 4 bases and J gave up 2 bases, with 15 bases separating them. The CDR3 extends over 15 amino acids. Germline V gives CDR1 KGHSH, CDR2 LQKENI.